One sample yielded the 27 T cell receptor beta chains listed below, sequenced in a study of blood T cell repertoires in COVID-19. The repertoire was sequenced with immunoSEQ multiplex PCR; TCRdb's copy has only in-frame clones and lacks some. The top ten clones hold 60% to 70% of a sample with about 30,000 clones, around 84% of them seen once. The source material was peripheral blood. These receptors were collected from a man aged 65 to 85 with acute or convalescent COVID-19.

V and J are TRBV15 and TRBJ2-5; 7 bases align to TRBD1. V lost 5 bases to trimming and J lost 4 bases; unmatched junction nucleotides: 7. In germline, CDR1 is LNHNV, CDR2 YYDKDF (reference sequence). There are 14 residues in the CDR3. The CDR3 nucleotides read TGTGCCACCAGCCCCCGGACAGGACGAGAGACCCAGTACTTC. This codes for CATSPRTGRETQYF.

A note on this clone: The same CDR3 is also encoded by other DNA sequences in this sample. The gene calls are TRBV10-3 and TRBJ2-7; TRBD1 matches 7 bases. Trimming at V came to 4 bases and at J to 6 bases, leaving 6 bases not matched to a gene. This CDR3 region has 13 residues. Germline CDR1 ENHRY, CDR2 SYGVKD. This chain's CDR3 is CAISAGGRGEQYF. In DNA, the CDR3 is TGTGCCATCAGTGCAGGGGGTCGGGGCGAGCAGTACTTC.

This chain uses TRBV7-9 with TRBJ2-5; perhaps TRBD1 as D (5 bases). The CDR3 runs to 13 residues. Per germline, CDR1 SEHNR and CDR2 FQNEAQ (reference sequence). V was shortened by 4 bases and J by 1 base, with 7 bases between the two germline ends. CDR3 in amino acids: CASSSDIQETQYF. CDR3 DNA: TGTGCCAGCAGCTCGGACATCCAAGAGACCCAGTACTTC.

This chain links TRBV7-9 with TRBJ1-1, with 7 bases fitting TRBD1. Germline CDR1 is SEHNR and CDR2 is FQNEAQ (reference sequence). There are 13 residues in the CDR3. Trimming cost V 4 bases and J 4 bases; bases outside gene matches: 3. The CDR3 bases are TGTGCCAGCAGCTGGCCAGGGGGCACTGAAGCTTTCTTT. Protein product: CASSWPGGTEAFF.

The genes are TRBV7-9 and TRBJ1-4, with 7 nucleotides matching TRBD1. This CDR3 contains 14 residues. V lost 5 bases to trimming and J lost 7 bases; unmatched junction nucleotides: 7. Per the germline V gene, CDR1 is SEHNR and CDR2 is FQNEAQ (reference sequence). CDR3 in DNA: TGTGCCAGCAGCCCCGGGACAGTTGGTGAAAAACTGTTTTTT. It codes for CASSPGTVGEKLFF.

V and J are TRBV6-5 and TRBJ2-7, with TRBD1 matching 7 bases. J lost 0 bases, V lost 2 bases, and 7 bases had no gene match. CDR1 and CDR2 from the germline V gene are MNHEY and SVGAGI. The CDR3 consists of 16 residues. In DNA, the CDR3 is TGTGCCAGCAGTTACAACCGGGACAGTAACTCCTACGAGCAGTACTTC. It is translated as CASSYNRDSNSYEQYF.

The chain is built from TRBV7-3 and TRBJ2-2; a possible D gene is TRBD1 (5 bases). The V end lost 5 bases, the J end lost 4 bases, and 11 bases lay between the germline ends. The CDR3 runs 14 residues. The germline V gene has CDR1 SGHTA and CDR2 FQGTGA. The DNA for the CDR3 is TGTGCCAGCAGCCCGACAGCTTTCACCGGGGAGCTGTTTTTT. Residues: CASSPTAFTGELFF.

On this clone: A read error may explain this, as a much larger clone is one base away. The rearrangement uses TRBV6-5 and TRBJ2-7; 7 bases align to TRBD1. The V gene's germline CDR1 is MNHEY and CDR2 SVGAGI. V gave up 5 bases and J gave up 0 bases; unmatched junction bases: 4. CDR3 length equals 14 residues. CDR3 loop: CASSRGQYSYEQYF. The CDR3 region has the DNA TGTGCCAGCAGTCGGGGACAGTACTCCTACGAGCAGTACTTC.

This chain uses TRBV7-2 with TRBJ2-3; tentative D call: TRBD1 (5 bases). The CDR3 length is 14 residues. The V gene's germline CDR1 is SGHTA and CDR2 FQGNSA. The ends were cut back, 5 bases at V and 7 bases at J, with 16 bases in the middle. Written as DNA, the CDR3 is TGTGCCAGCAGCCTGGGCAGGGCGGTGTATACGCAGTATTTT. Translating it yields CASSLGRAVYTQYF.

J is TRBJ2-3 and V is TRBV27; possibly TRBD1 for D (6 bases). CDR1 and CDR2 (germline): MNHEY, SMNVEV (reference sequence). Trimming took off 2 bases at V and 6 bases at J, with 15 bases between the two ends. The CDR3 contains 15 residues. The CDR3 spells CASSLQGTPTDTQYF. The CDR3 bases are TGTGCCAGCAGTTTACAGGGGACCCCCACGGATACGCAGTATTTT.

The chain combines TRBV28 with TRBJ2-7; unclear D gene. Germline V gene data show CDR1 as MDHEN and CDR2 as SYDVKM. Trimming stripped 2 bases from V and 3 bases from J, with 8 bases between. The CDR3 contains 13 residues. The CDR3 spells CASSLSLIYEQYF. The CDR3 DNA follows: TGTGCCAGCAGTTTAAGCCTAATCTACGAGCAGTACTTC.

This clone was counted once. V and J are TRBV20-1 and TRBJ2-1; 11 nucleotides agree with TRBD2. V gave up 3 bases and J gave up 13 bases; unmatched junction bases: 5. Germline V gene lookup returns CDR1 DFQATT and CDR2 SNEGSKA (reference sequence). This CDR3 comprises 12 residues. This chain's CDR3 is CSASTGLAGQFF. The CDR3 DNA is TGCAGTGCTAGTACTGGACTAGCGGGCCAGTTCTTC.

This clone was seen only a few times. The chain links TRBV25-1 to TRBJ1-1, with unresolved D. This CDR3 has 13 amino acids. The ends were cut back, 6 bases at V and 1 base at J, with 9 bases in the middle. Germline assignment: CDR1 MGHDK and CDR2 SYGVNS. The CDR3 DNA is TGTGCCAGCAGCGTCAGCGGGAACACTGAAGCTTTCTTT. It codes for CASSVSGNTEAFF.

This clone has just one count. This chain uses TRBV6-6 with TRBJ2-3, with D perhaps matching TRBD2 (5 bases). This CDR3 is 14 amino acids long. Trimming took 9 bases from V and 2 from J, leaving 15 bases between them. Per the germline V gene, CDR1 is MNHNY and CDR2 is SVGAGI (reference sequence). This CDR3 reads CASGESLFTDTQYF. For the CDR3, the DNA is TGTGCCAGTGGGGAGTCCCTCTTCACAGATACGCAGTATTTT.

This clone was counted once. This chain joins TRBV4-3 and TRBJ2-7, with D unresolved. The CDR3 loop spans 15 amino acids. Germline CDR1 reads LGHNA; CDR2 reads YSLEER. Trimming took 0 bases from V and 6 from J, leaving 15 bases between them. The CDR3 region has the DNA TGCGCCAGCAGCCAAGATCGTCAGGATGGTCGCGAGCAGTACTTC. Translation gives CASSQDRQDGREQYF.

The rearrangement joins TRBV19 to TRBJ1-2; 7 bases map to TRBD1. CDR1 and CDR2 (germline): LNHDA, SQIVND (reference sequence). The CDR3 has 13 residues. V shed 8 bases, J shed 4 bases, and the junction held 7 bases outside the gene matches. CDR3 bases: TGTGCCAGTGGAACAGGGGCCCCCTATGGCTACACCTTC. Protein sequence: CASGTGAPYGYTF.

V usage is TRBV10-3 and J usage is TRBJ1-6; D is uncertain. V lost 0 bases and J lost 7, with 7 bases in between. The CDR3 is 14 residues long. CDR1 is ENHRY and CDR2 is SYGVKD in the germline V gene. The CDR3 reads CAISESGRNSPLHF. CDR3 bases: TGTGCCATCAGTGAGTCGGGGAGAAATTCACCCCTCCACTTT.

Only one count was recorded for this clone. The rearrangement links TRBV29-1 to TRBJ1-5, with 9 bases matching TRBD1. The CDR3 sequence is 13 residues long. With 4 bases clipped from V and 4 bases from J, the junction kept 2 bases outside the gene matches. The germline gives CDR1 SQVTM, CDR2 ANQGSEA. The CDR3 nucleotides read TGCAGCGTTGGGGGACAGGGAAATCAGCCCCAGCATTTT. This encodes CSVGGQGNQPQHF.

The chain employs TRBV10-3 and TRBJ2-7; 7 nucleotides match TRBD2. The V gene end was trimmed by 4 bases and the J gene end by 1 base; junction bases not matched to a gene: 13. The CDR3 loop spans 17 amino acids. Germline V CDR1 and CDR2: ENHRY, SYGVKD. In nucleotides, the CDR3 is TGTGCCATCAGTGCCTCGGTAGAGGGAGGGCTGTCCTACGAGCAGTACTTC. Protein product: CAISASVEGGLSYEQYF.

A word on this clone: Different DNA sequences within this sample yield the same CDR3. This chain links TRBV3-1 (or the pseudogene TRBV3-2) with TRBJ2-5; D remains ambiguous. Per the germline V gene, CDR1 is LGHDT and CDR2 is YNNKEL (reference sequence). The CDR3 has 14 residues. V was clipped by 1 base and J by 1 base, with 7 bases between them. The CDR3 reads CASSQAVSQETQYF. The CDR3 nucleotides read TGTGCCAGCAGCCAAGCCGTTAGCCAAGAGACCCAGTACTTC.

This clone has just a few counts. The gene calls are TRBV19 and TRBJ1-5; TRBD1 agrees at 7 bases. CDR1 and CDR2 from the germline V gene are LNHDA and SQIVND (reference sequence). With V trimmed by 4 bases and J by 7 bases, 4 bases remained unmatched. The CDR3 length is 13 residues. For the CDR3, the DNA is TGTGCCAGTAGTACAACAGGGGACCAGCCCCAGCATTTT. Residues: CASSTTGDQPQHF.

The rearrangement links TRBV29-1 to TRBJ2-3; 8 positions match TRBD2. This CDR3 spans 14 amino acids. CDR1 and CDR2 from the germline V gene are SQVTM and ANQGSEA. V lost 4 bases to trimming and J lost 2 bases; unmatched junction nucleotides: 5. CDR3 nucleotide sequence: TGCAGCGTTGTCTCGCGGGGGGTCACAGATACGCAGTATTTT. This gives the protein CSVVSRGVTDTQYF.

Only a few counts were recorded for this clone. The J gene is TRBJ2-2, the V gene TRBV5-4, with a tentative D call TRBD2 (5 bases). V gave up 4 bases and J gave up 5 bases, with 18 bases separating them. CDR1 is SGHNT, CDR2 YYREEE, per germline (reference sequence). This CDR3 is 16 amino acids long. CDR3 DNA: TGTGCCAGCAGCCCTCCCGGACCTCGAGGGACCGGGGAGCTGTTTTTT. This translates into CASSPPGPRGTGELFF.

The chain is built from TRBV30 and TRBJ1-1, with TRBD1 as a possible D gene (6 bases). V shed 2 bases and J shed 4 bases, with 14 bases lying between them. Germline CDR1 GTSNPN, CDR2 SVGIG (reference sequence). This CDR3 has 14 residues. The CDR3 is CAWSQQGRVTEAFF. The DNA for the CDR3 is TGTGCCTGGAGTCAACAGGGAAGGGTCACTGAAGCTTTCTTT.

CDR3 sequence: CASSPSTSGSYNEQFF. In nucleotides, the CDR3 is TGTGCCAGCAGCCCTTCTACTAGCGGGAGTTACAATGAGCAGTTCTTC. This chain uses TRBV11-3 with TRBJ2-1, with 11 bases fitting TRBD2. CDR1 SGHNT and CDR2 YENEEA come from the germline V gene. The CDR3 has 16 residues. V was clipped by 5 bases and J by 4 bases; unmatched bases: 7.

V gene TRBV11-2 combines with J gene TRBJ1-6; D is uncertain. Trimming cost V 6 bases and J 10 bases, with 22 bases left between them. The CDR3 runs 16 residues. The germline V gene has CDR1 SGHAT and CDR2 FQNNGV. This CDR3 reads CASSRVRGFGGSPLHF. As DNA, the CDR3 is TGTGCCAGCAGTCGAGTCAGAGGGTTCGGAGGGTCACCCCTCCACTTT.

The chain uses TRBV6-2 or TRBV6-3 and TRBJ1-2; 9 bases are a match to TRBD1. Germline trimming cut 4 bases from V and 5 bases from J; bases unmatched to any gene: 8. Germline V gene sequence: CDR1 MNHEY, CDR2 SVGEGT. This CDR3 spans 15 amino acids. In DNA, the CDR3 is TGTGCCAGCAGTTCCTCGGGACAGGGACCGTATGGCTACACCTTC. Residues: CASSSSGQGPYGYTF.